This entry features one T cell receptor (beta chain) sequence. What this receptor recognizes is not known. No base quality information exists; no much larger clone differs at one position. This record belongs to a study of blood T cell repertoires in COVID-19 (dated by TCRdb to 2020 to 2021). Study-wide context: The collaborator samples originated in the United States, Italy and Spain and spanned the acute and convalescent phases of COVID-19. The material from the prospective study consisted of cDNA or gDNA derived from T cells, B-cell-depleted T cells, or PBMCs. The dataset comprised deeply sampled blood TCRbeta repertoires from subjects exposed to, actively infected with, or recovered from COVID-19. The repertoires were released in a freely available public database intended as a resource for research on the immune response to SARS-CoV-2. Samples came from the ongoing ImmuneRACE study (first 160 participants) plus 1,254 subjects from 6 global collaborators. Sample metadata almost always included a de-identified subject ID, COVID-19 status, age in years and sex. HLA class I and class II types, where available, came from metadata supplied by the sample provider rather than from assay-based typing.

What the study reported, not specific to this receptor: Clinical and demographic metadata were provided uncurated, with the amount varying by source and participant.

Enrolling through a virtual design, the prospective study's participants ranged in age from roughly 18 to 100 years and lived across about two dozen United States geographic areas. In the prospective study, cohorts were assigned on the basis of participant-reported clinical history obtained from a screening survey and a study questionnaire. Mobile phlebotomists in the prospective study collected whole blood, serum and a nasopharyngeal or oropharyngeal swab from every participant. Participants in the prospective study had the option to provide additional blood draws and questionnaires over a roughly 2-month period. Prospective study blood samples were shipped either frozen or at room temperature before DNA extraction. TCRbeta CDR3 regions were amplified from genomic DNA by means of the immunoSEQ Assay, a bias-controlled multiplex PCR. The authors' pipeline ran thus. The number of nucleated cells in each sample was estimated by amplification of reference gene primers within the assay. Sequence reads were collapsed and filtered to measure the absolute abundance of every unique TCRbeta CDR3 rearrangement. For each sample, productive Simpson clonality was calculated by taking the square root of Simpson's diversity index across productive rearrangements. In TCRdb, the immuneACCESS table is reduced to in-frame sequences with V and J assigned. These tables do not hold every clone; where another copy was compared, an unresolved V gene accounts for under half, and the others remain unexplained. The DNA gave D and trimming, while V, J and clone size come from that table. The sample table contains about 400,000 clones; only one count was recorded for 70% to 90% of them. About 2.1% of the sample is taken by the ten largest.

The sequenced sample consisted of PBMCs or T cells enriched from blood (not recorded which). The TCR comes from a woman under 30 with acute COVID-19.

At the DNA level, the sequence is TGTGCCAGCAGCCAAGATCAAGGGACGGGGGGGCCGACAGATACGCAGTATTTT. It encodes CASSQDQGTGGPTDTQYF. The sequence joins TRBV14 to TRBJ2-3; a stretch of 8 junction bases matches TRBD2. The germline V end is reduced by 0 bases and the J end by 3 bases; junction bases left unmatched: 11. The CDR3 spans 18 residues, from the cysteine through the phenylalanine. Only CDR3 DNA is held: 54 bases, read in frame from base 1. The germline V gene gives CDR1 as SGHDN and CDR2 as FVKESK.